The clone carrying this T cell receptor beta chain was counted between two and nine times. This entry is derived from a study of blood T cell repertoires in COVID-19. The data were produced by immunoSEQ multiplex PCR, yet TCRdb's version contains in-frame clones alone and is incomplete. This table holds about 90,000 clones, about nine tenths found once. Germline V lookup: CDR1 SGHAT, CDR2 FQNNGV. Trimming took off 5 bases at V and 4 bases at J, with 12 bases between the two ends. CDR3 length: 13 residues. The clonotype comes from a human donor with active COVID-19. The donor label of this sample is uncertain. Sequenced input: peripheral blood. The V call is TRBV11-2, the J call TRBJ2-7; no clear D gene. This CDR3 is CASSHIPAYEQYF. The CDR3 nucleotides read TGTGCCAGCAGCCACATTCCAGCGTACGAGCAGTACTTC.